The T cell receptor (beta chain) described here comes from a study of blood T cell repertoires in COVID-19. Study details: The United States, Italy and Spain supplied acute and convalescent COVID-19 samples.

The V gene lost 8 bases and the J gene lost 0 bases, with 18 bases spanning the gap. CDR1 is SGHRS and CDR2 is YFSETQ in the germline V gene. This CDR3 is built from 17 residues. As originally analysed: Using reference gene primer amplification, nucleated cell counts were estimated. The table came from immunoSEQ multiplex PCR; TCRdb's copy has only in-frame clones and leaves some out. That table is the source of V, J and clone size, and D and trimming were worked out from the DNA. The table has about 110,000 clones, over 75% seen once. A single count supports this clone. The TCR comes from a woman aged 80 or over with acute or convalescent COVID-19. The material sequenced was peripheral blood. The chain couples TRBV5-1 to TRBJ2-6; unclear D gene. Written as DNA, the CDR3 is TGCGCCAGTACCAGGTTCGCCTTAATCTCTGGGGCCAACGTCCTGACTTTC. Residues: CASTRFALISGANVLTF.